This TCR beta chain came from a study of Ad26.COV2.S vaccination and SARS-CoV-2 variants. Specified treatment: roughly 18 received Ad26.COV2.S at low or high dose, single or two shots; 5 received placebo; per-sample allocation not given. Specimen acquisition occurred on day 63 following the initial vaccine or placebo injection. Cohort 1b enrolled adults aged 18-55 years in Boston. In the vaccine, an Ad26 vector expressed the SARS-CoV-2 spike of the Wuhan strain. Here immunoSEQ multiplex PCR was the method, and the copy in TCRdb shows in-frame clones only, minus some. There are about 480,000 clones in the sample; around nine tenths occur only once, and roughly 13% lies in the top ten. CDR1 and CDR2 (germline): SNHLY, FYNNEI. The CDR3 totals 14 residues. V gave up 3 bases and J gave up 7 bases; unmatched junction bases: 9.

The source was peripheral blood, collected in a trial of Ad26.COV2.S vaccine versus placebo. The rearrangement uses TRBV2 and TRBJ2-7; 7 bases agree with TRBD2. This clonotype originated in a person aged 18-60 years who received the Ad26.COV2.S COVID-19 vaccine or a placebo. CDR3 amino acids: CASSDGLGNGEQYF. Written as DNA, the CDR3 is TGTGCCAGCAGTGACGGACTAGGCAACGGAGAGCAGTACTTC.